This T cell receptor (beta chain) was captured in a study of Ad26.COV2.S vaccination and SARS-CoV-2 variants. As for the study in general: Donor was one of the participants in the Ad26.COV2.S arm of the COV1001 trial. By the intramuscular route, Ad26.COV2.S was given once, or twice 56 days apart.

Broader study findings: Marked by substantial breadth, spike-specific CD8+ and CD4+ T cell responses were reportedly seen after vaccination.

Produced via immunoSEQ multiplex PCR; TCRdb's table is partial and in-frame only. The sample contains about 260,000 clones, around 88% of which appear only once. Treatment denoted: about 20 received Ad26.COV2.S at low or high dose, single or two shots; about 5 received placebo; per-sample allocation not given. Collection of samples fell on day 63 after the first vaccine or placebo injection. An adult of 18-55 years in Boston served as donor. About this clone: What it recognizes is unknown. Other DNA sequences in the same sample also yield this CDR3.

The V and J ends lost 1 base and 4 bases respectively, with 0 bases between them. CDR3 length equals 11 residues. Germline lookup yields CDR1 SGHNT and CDR2 YYREEE (reference sequence). The receptor was isolated from a person between 18 and 59 years old who received the Ad26.COV2.S COVID-19 vaccine or a placebo. This sample comprised peripheral blood, obtained in a trial of Ad26.COV2.S vaccine versus placebo. This rearrangement joins TRBV5-4 to TRBJ2-1, with D unresolved. The CDR3 bases are TGTGCCAGCAGCTTGTACAATGAGCAGTTCTTC. Translated, it gives CASSLYNEQFF.